This T cell receptor beta chain came from a study of T cells in Graves' hyperthyroidism and ophthalmopathy. Researchers took RNA transcripts and amplified the TCR beta CDR3 regions from them. The primer set for the first-round RT-PCR of the TCR CDR3 was HTBI. TCRdb itself ran the multiplex PCR reads through MiXCR, one entry per CDR3 protein. The sample has about 420,000 distinct CDR3 sequences, approximately 14% seen once. Germline V gene sequence: CDR1 WSHSY, CDR2 SAAADI. This CDR3 region has 16 residues. V lost 5 bases, J lost 0 bases, and 14 bases lay in between. Newly diagnosed hyperthyroidism patients aged 18 to 65 years had disease lasting under 2 months. The source of the PBMCs was more than 9.5 ml of fresh peripheral blood.

The clonotype comes from a woman aged 18 to 35 with Graves' hyperthyroidism. Sequenced input: blood. The gene calls are TRBV10-2 and TRBJ1-5; D not resolved. The CDR3 here is CASSPSDWYSNQPQHF. The CDR3 DNA follows: TGCGCCAGCAGTCCGTCGGACTGGTATAGCAATCAGCCCCAGCATTTT.